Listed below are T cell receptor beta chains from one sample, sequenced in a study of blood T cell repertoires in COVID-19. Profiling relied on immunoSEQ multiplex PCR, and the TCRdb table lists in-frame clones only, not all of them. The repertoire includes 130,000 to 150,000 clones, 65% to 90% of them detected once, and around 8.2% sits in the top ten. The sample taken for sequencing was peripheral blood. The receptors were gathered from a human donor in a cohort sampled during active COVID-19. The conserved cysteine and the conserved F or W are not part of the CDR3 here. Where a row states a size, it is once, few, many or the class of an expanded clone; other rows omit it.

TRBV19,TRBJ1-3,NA,ASSIVNSLISGGTIY
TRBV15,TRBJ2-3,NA,ATSRPGADTQY
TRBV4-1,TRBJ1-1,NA,ASSQVGTGGMNTEAF
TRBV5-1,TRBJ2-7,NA,ASSAGAGAYEQY
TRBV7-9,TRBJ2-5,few,ASSLAVGRVQETQY
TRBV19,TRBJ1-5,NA,ASSSGQGRNQPQH
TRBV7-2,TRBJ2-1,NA,ASRTSGYNEQF
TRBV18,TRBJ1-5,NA,ASSLGTDNQPQH
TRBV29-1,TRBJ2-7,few,SVGGGQSYEQY
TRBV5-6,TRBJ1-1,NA,ASSFYRDRGFYTEAF
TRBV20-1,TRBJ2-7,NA,SVKAGYEQY
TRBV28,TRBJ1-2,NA,ASSIGTDYGYT
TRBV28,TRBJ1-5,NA,ASTGLNQPQH
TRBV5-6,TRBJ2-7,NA,ASSSPGNEQY
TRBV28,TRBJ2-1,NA,ASSQGQWGSEQF
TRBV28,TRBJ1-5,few,ASSFASTGSSNQPQH
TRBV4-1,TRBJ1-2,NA,ASSQDNLYGYT
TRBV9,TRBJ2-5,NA,ASSVVGGFGGQETQY
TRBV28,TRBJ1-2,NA,ATTNTGAVYGYT
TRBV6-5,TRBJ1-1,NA,ASRYRNTEAF
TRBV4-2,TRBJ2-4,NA,ASSQVLAGGPTKNIQY
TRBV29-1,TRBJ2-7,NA,SAGTGAYEQY
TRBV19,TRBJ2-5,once,ASSIREREGRVQY
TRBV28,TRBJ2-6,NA,ASKPPPSGANVLT
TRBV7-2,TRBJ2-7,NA,ASSLDAIVGEQY
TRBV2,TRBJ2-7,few,ASRYGSYEQY
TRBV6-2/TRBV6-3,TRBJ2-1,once,ASSSSGRPYNEQF
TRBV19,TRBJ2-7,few,ASSAGAYEQY
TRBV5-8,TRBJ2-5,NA,ASSVEGLKTQY
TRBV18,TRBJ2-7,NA,ASSPPTGTSSYEQY
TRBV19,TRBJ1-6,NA,ASSIGPLNSPLH
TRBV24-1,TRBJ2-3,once,ATSAGSDTQY
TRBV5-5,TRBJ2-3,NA,ASSFSTSGGTDTQY
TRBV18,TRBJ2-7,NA,ASSPAGFPHEQY
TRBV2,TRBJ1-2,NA,ASRPTPGQGSGGYT
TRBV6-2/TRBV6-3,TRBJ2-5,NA,ASSSWTVRQETQY
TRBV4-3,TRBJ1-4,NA,ASSQDGANNEKLF
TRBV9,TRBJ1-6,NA,ASSVAAQGNSPLH
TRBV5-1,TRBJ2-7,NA,ASSQGLAGGVYEQY
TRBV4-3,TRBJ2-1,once,ASSQDYAGGPSEQF
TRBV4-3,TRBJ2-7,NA,ASSQDSRLQDYEQY
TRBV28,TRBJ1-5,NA,ASSLRHRQDFNQPQH
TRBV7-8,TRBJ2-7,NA,ASSPPLARPSYEQY
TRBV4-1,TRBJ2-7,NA,ASSQATGSSSYEQY
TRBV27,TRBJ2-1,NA,ASTQRASSYNEQF
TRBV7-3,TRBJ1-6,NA,ASSLQGPGNSPLH
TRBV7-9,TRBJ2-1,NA,ASSEEIGGSLYNEQF
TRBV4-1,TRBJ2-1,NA,ASSQDPSGSSYNEQF
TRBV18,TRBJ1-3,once,ASSPGQIISGNTIY
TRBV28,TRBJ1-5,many,ASGHDGGNQPQH
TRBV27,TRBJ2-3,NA,ASGRLHTDTQY
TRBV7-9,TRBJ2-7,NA,ASSLDSRLKQY
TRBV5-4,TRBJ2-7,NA,ASSSSSGGGVYEQY
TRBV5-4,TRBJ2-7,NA,ASSSGTSGRLYEQY